This T cell receptor beta chain came from a study of cytomegalovirus exposure and HLA in healthy donors. Study-level findings and limits: Under in vitro conditions, a few CMV-associated chains were confirmed as specific for CMV antigens. Earlier findings revealed that most TCR beta V segments proved productive either about 87% or about 30% of the time.

The V segment lost 4 bases and the J segment 7 bases; nucleotides outside the gene matches: 4. Per the germline V gene, CDR1 is LNHDA and CDR2 is SQIVND (reference sequence). This CDR3 comprises 14 residues. This PCR relied on a set of 60 Vbeta primers and 13 Jbeta primers. Assay used: immunoSEQ multiplex PCR; TCRdb lists only in-frame clones, some missing. The repertoire holds approximately 180,000 clones, with roughly 83% as singletons. On this clone itself: What it binds is not known.

J is TRBJ1-5 and V is TRBV19, with 10 bases identical to TRBD1. The receptor comes from a woman aged 50 to 60 in good health and CMV-seronegative. Sequencing was carried out using PBMCs. CDR3 in DNA: TGTGCCAGTAGTAATGACAGGGGGCAGCAGCCCCAGCATTTT. It translates to CASSNDRGQQPQHF.